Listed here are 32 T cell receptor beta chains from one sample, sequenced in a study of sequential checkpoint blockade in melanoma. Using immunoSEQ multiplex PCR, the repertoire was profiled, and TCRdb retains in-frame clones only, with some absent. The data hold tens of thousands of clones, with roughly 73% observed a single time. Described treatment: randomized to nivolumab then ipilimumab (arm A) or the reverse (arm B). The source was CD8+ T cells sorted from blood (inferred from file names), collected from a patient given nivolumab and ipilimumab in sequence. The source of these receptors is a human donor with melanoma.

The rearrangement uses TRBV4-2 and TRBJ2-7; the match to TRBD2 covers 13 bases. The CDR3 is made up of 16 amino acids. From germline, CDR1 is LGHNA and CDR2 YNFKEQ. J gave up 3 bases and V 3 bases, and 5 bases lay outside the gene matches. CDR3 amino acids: CASSQATSGGRYEQYF. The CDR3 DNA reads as TGTGCCAGCAGCCAGGCGACTAGCGGGGGGCGCTACGAGCAGTACTTC.

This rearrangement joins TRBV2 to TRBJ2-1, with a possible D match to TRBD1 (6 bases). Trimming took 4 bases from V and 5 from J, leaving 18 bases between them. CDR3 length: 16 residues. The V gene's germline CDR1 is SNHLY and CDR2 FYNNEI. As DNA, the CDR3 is TGTGCCAGCAGTGGATGGGGGCTCCCCCCCCACAATGAGCAGTTCTTC. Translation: CASSGWGLPPHNEQFF.

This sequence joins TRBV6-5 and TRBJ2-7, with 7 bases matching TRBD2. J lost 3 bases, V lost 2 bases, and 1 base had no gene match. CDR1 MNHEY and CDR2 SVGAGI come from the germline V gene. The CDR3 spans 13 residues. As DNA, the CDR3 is TGTGCCAGCAGTTACGGACTAGGCTACGAGCAGTACTTC. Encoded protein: CASSYGLGYEQYF.

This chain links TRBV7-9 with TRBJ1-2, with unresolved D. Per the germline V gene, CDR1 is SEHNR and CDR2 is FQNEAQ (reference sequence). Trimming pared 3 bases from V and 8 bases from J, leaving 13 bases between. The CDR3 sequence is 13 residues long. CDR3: CASSLDWEEGYTF. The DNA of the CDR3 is TGTGCCAGCAGCTTGGATTGGGAGGAGGGCTACACCTTC.

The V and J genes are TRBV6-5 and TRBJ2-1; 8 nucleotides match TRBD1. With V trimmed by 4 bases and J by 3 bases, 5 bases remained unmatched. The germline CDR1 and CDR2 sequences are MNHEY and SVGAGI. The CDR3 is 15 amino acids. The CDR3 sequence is CASSSYGQGYNEQFF. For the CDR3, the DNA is TGTGCCAGCAGTTCATACGGACAGGGCTACAATGAGCAGTTCTTC.

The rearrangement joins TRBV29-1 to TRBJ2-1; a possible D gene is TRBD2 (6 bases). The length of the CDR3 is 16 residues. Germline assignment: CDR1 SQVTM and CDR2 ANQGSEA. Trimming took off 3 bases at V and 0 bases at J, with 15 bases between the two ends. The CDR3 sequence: CSVEGRDSSSYNEQFF. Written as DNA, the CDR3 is TGCAGCGTTGAGGGCCGGGACTCAAGCTCCTACAATGAGCAGTTCTTC.

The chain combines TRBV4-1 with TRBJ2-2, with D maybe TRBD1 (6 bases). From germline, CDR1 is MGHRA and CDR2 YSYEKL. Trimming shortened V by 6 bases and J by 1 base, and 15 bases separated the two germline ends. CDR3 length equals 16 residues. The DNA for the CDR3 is TGCGCCAGCAGTCTTATTCAGGGGAGGAACACCGGGGAGCTGTTTTTT. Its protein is CASSLIQGRNTGELFF.

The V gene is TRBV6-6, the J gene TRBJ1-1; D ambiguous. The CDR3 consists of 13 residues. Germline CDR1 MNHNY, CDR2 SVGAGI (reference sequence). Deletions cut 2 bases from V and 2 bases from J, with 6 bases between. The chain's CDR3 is CASSYGGNTEAFF. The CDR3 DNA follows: TGTGCCAGCAGTTACGGAGGTAACACTGAAGCTTTCTTT.

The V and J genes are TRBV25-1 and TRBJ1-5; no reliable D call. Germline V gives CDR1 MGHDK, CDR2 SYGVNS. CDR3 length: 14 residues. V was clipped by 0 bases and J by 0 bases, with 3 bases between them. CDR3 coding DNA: TGTGCCAGCAGTGAATACCATAGCAATCAGCCCCAGCATTTT. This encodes CASSEYHSNQPQHF.

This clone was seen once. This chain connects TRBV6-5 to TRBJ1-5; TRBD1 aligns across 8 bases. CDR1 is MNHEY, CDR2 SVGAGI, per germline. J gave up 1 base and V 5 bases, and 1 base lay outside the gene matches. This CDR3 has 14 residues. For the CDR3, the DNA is TGTGCCAGCAGTGGGACAGGAAGCAATCAGCCCCAGCATTTT. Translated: CASSGTGSNQPQHF.

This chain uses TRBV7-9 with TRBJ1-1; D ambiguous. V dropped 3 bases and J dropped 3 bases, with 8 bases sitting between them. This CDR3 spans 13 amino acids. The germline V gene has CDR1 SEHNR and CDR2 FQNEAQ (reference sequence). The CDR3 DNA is TGTGCCAGCAGCTTCGACGGAGACACTGAAGCTTTCTTT. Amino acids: CASSFDGDTEAFF.

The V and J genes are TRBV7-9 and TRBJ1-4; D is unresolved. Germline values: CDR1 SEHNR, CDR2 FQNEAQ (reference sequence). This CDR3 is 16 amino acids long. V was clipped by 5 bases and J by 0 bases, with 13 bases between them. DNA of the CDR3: TGTGCCAGCAGCCCCAGCAGAGGAGCAACTAATGAAAAACTGTTTTTT. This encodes CASSPSRGATNEKLFF.

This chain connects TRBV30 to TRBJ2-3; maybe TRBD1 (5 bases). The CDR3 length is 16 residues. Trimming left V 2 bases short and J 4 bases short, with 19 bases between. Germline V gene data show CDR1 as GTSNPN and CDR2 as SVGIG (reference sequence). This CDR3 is CAWSSADNLWADTQYF. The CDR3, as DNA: TGTGCCTGGAGTTCTGCGGACAACTTATGGGCAGATACGCAGTATTTT.

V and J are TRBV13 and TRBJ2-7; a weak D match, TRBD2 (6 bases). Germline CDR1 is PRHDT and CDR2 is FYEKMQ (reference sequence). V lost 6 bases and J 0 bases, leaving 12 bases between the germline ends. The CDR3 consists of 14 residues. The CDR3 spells CASRIFGGSYEQYF. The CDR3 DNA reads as TGTGCCAGCAGAATATTCGGGGGCTCCTACGAGCAGTACTTC.

CDR3 DNA: TGTGCCAGCAGTGAAGGGGACAGGGCCTACGAGCAGTACTTC. It yields the protein CASSEGDRAYEQYF. The chain is built from TRBV6-1 and TRBJ2-7; 9 nucleotides line up with TRBD1. The CDR3 is made up of 14 amino acids. V trimming: 1 base; J trimming: 2 bases; junction bases outside the gene matches: 0. CDR1 and CDR2 (germline): MNHNS, SASEGT.

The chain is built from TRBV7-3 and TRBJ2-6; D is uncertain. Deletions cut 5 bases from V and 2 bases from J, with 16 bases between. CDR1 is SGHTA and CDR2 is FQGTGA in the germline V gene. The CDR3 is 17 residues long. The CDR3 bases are TGTGCCAGCAGCCCGTTAGTTTACGAGGCTGGGGCCAACGTCCTGACTTTC. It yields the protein CASSPLVYEAGANVLTF. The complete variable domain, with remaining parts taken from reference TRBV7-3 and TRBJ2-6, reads GAGVSQTPSNKVTEKGKYVELRCDPISGHTALYWYRQSLGQGPEFLIYFQGTGAADDSGLPNDRFFAVRPEGSVSTLKIQRTERGDSAVYLCASSPLVYEAGANVLTFGAGSRLTVL.

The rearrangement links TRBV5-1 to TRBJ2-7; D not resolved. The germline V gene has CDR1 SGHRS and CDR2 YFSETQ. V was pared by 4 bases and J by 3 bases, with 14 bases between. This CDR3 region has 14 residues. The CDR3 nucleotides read TGCGCCAGCAGCCAGGATGGGTTCGTCTACGAGCAGTACTTC. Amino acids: CASSQDGFVYEQYF.

The CDR3 coding sequence is TGTGCCAGCAGCTTGTTGACAGGGCTTAATCACGAGCAGTACTTC. This codes for CASSLLTGLNHEQYF. The chain recombines TRBV5-8 with TRBJ2-7, with 7 bases fitting TRBD1. CDR1 and CDR2 (germline): SGHTS, YDEGEE. The CDR3 is made up of 15 amino acids. Trimming removed 1 base from V and 5 bases from J; junction bases left unmatched: 9.

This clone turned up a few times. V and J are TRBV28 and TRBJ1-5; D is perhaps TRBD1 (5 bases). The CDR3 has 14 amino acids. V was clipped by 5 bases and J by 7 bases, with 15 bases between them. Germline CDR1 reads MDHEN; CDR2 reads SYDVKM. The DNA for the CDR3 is TGTGCCAGCAGTCTGAGGCAGGGTCACCAGCCCCAGCATTTT. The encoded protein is CASSLRQGHQPQHF.

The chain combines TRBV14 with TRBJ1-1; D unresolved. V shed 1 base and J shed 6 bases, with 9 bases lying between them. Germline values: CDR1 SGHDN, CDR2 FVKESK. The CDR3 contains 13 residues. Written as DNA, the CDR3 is TGTGCCAGCAGCCAAGGAGGGAAGGCTGAAGCTTTCTTT. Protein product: CASSQGGKAEAFF.

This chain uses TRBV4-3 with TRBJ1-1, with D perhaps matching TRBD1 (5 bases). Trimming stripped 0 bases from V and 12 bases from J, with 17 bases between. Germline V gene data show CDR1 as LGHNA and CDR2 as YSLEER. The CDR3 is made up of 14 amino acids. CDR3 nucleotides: TGCGCCAGCAGCCAAGATGGGGGGATAGTGAAGCCTTTCTTT. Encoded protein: CASSQDGGIVKPFF.

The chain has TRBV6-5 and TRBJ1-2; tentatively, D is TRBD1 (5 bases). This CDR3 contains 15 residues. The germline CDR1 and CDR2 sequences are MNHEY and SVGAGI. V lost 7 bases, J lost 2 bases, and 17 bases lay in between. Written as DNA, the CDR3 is TGTGCCAGCACCCCCGGGGGGGGATTAAACTATGGCTACACCTTC. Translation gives CASTPGGGLNYGYTF.

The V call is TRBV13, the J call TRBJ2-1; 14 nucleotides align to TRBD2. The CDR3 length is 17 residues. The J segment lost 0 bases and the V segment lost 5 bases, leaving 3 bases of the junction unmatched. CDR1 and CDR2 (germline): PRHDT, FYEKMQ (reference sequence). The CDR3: CASSHGTSGSSYNEQFF. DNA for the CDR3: TGTGCCAGCAGCCACGGGACTAGCGGGAGCTCCTACAATGAGCAGTTCTTC.

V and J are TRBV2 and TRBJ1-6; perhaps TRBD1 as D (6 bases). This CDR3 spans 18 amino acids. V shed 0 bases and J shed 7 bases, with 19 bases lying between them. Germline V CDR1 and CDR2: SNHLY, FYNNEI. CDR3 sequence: CASSEAFRTGTENSPLHF. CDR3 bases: TGTGCCAGCAGTGAAGCTTTCCGAACAGGGACGGAGAATTCACCCCTCCACTTT. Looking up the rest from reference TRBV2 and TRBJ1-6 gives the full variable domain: EPEVTQTPSHQVTQMGQEVILRCVPISNHLYFYWYRQILGQKVEFLVSFYNNEISEKSEIFDDQFSVERPDGSNFTLKIRSTKLEDSAMYFCASSEAFRTGTENSPLHFGNGTRLTVT.

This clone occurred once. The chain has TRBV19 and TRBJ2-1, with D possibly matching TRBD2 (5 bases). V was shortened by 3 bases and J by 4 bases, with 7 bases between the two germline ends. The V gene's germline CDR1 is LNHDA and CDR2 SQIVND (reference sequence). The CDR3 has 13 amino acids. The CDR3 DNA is TGTGCCAGTAGTATGAGGGATTACAATGAGCAGTTCTTC. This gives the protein CASSMRDYNEQFF.

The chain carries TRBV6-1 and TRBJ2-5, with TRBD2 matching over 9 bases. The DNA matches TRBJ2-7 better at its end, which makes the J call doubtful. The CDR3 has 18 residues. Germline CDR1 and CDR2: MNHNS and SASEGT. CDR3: CASSAPTDLAGLAYEQYF. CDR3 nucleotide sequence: TGTGCCAGCAGTGCCCCGACCGACCTAGCGGGACTTGCCTACGAGCAGTACTTC.

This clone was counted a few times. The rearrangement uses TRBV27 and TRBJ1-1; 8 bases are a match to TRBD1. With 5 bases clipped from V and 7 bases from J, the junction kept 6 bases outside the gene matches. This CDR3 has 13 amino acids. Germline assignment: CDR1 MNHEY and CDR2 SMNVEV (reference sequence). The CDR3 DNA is TGTGCCAGCAGTCCCGGGACAGGAGATGAAGCTTTCTTT. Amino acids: CASSPGTGDEAFF.

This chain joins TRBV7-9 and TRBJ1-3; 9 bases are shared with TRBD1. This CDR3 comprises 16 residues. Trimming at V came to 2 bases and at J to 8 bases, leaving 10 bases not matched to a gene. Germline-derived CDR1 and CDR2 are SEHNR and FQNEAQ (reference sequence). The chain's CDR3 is CASSLTESGQGHTIYF. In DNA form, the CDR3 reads TGTGCCAGCAGCTTAACAGAATCGGGACAGGGACACACCATATATTTT.

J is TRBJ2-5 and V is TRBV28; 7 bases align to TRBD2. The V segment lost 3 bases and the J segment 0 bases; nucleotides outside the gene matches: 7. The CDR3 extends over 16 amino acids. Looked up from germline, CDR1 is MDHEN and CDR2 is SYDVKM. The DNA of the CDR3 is TGTGCCAGCAGTTTGTTCCTAGCGGTTAACCAAGAGACCCAGTACTTC. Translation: CASSLFLAVNQETQYF.

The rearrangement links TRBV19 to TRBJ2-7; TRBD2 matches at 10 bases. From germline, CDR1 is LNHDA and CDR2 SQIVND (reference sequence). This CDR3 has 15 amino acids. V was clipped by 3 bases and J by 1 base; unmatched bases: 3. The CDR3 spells CASSMGSGGSYEQYF. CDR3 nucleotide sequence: TGTGCCAGTAGTATGGGTAGCGGGGGGTCCTACGAGCAGTACTTC.

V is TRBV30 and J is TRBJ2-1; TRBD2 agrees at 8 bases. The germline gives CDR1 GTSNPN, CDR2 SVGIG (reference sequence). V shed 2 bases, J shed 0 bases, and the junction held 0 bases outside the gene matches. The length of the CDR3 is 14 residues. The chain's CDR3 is CAWSSGSSYNEQFF. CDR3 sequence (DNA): TGTGCCTGGAGTAGCGGGAGCTCCTACAATGAGCAGTTCTTC.

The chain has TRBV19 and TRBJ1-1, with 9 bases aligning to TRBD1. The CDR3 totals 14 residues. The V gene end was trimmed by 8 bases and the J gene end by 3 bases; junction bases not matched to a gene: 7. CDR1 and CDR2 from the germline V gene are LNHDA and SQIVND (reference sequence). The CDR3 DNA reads TGTGCCAGTTCTACCGGGACAGGGTACACTGAAGCTTTCTTT. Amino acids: CASSTGTGYTEAFF. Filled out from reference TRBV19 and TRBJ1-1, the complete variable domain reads DGGITQSPKYLFRKEGQNVTLSCEQNLNHDAMYWYRQDPGQGLRLIYYSQIVNDFQKGDIAEGYSVSREKKESFPLTVTSAQKNPTAFYLCASSTGTGYTEAFFGQGTRLTVV.